This TCR beta chain is from a study of human T cells and chemical hapten exposure. On the study more broadly: Minor pooled library volume differences mainly drove per-sample TCR yield variation. Study outcomes and limitations: Patch test score was positively correlated with the counts of TCRs that had expanded at PT1.

Using its own MiXCR run on the RACE reads, TCRdb lists one record per CDR3 protein. This repertoire shows some 190,000 distinct CDR3 sequences, around 22% found once; its top ten account for under 7.5%. Time point of the sample: patch test 1, 2 weeks after DPC sensitization. Sample treatment: therapeutic diphenylcyclopropenone sensitization with weekly scalp DPC. Sample donors consisted of patients with alopecia, aged 18 to 70 years, who were suitable for DPC. V gave up 3 bases and J gave up 4 bases; unmatched junction bases: 7. Germline V gives CDR1 SGDLS, CDR2 YYNGEE. The CDR3 runs 16 residues. As for this clonotype: Its antigen is not known.

The chain couples TRBV9 to TRBJ2-1; the match to TRBD2 covers 10 bases. The receptor was isolated from a woman between 50 and 59 years old with alopecia areata. Some clones in this sample may be carry-over from other donors' samples. The sequences come from whole blood, collected in connection with sensitization to the hapten diphenylcyclopropenone (DPC). The CDR3 is CASSARSGRTYNEQFF. CDR3 nucleotide sequence: TGTGCCAGCAGCGCCCGTAGCGGGAGGACTTACAATGAGCAGTTCTTC. Full variable domain (remainder filled in from reference TRBV9 and TRBJ2-1): DSGVTQTPKHLITATGQRVTLRCSPRSGDLSVYWYQQSLDQGLQFLIQYYNGEERAKGNILERFSAQQFPDLHSELNLSSLELGDSALYFCASSARSGRTYNEQFFGPGTRLTVL.